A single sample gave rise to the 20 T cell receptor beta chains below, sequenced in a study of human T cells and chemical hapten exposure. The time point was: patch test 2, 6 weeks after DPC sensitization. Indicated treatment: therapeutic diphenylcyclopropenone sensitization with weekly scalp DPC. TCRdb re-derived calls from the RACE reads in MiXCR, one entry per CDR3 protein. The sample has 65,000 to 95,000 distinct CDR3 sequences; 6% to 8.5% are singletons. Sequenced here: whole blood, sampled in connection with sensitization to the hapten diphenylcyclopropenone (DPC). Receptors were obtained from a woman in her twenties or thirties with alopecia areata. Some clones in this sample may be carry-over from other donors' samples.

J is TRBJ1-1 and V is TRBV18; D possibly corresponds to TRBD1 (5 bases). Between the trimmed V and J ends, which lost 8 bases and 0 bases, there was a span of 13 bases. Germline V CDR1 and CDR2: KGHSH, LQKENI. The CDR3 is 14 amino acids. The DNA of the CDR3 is TGTGCCAGCCCAAGAGGGGTGATGAACACTGAAGCTTTCTTT. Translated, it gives CASPRGVMNTEAFF.

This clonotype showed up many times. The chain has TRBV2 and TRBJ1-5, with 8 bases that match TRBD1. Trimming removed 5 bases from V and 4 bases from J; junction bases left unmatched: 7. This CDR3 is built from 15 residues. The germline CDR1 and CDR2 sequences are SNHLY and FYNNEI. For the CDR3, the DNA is TGTGCCAGCAGTCGGGGCACAGGGGGTAATCAGCCCCAGCATTTT. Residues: CASSRGTGGNQPQHF. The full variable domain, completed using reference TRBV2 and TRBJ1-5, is EPEVTQTPSHQVTQMGQEVILRCVPISNHLYFYWYRQILGQKVEFLVSFYNNEISEKSEIFDDQFSVERPDGSNFTLKIRSTKLEDSAMYFCASSRGTGGNQPQHFGDGTRLSIL.

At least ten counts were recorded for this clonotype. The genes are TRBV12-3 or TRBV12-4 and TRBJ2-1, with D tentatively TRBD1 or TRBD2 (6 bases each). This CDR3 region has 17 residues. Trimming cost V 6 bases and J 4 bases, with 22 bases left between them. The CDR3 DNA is TGTGCCAGCAGCCTAACGTCTCCGGGGGCCCTATACAATGAGCAGTTCTTC. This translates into CASSLTSPGALYNEQFF.

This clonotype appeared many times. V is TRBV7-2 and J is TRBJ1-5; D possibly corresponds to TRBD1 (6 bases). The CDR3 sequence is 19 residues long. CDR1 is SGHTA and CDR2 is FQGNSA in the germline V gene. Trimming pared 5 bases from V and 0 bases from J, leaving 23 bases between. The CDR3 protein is CASSHTEVAGGPSNQPQHF. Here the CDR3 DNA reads TGTGCCAGCAGCCATACCGAGGTGGCCGGGGGGCCTAGCAATCAGCCCCAGCATTTT.

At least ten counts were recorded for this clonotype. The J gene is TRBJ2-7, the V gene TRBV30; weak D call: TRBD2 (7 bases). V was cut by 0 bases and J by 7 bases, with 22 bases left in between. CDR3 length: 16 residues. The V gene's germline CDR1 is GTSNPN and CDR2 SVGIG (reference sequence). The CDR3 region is CAWSVRSSLGGGEQYF. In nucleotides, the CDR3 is TGTGCCTGGAGTGTTCGTAGCAGTCTGGGAGGGGGAGAGCAGTACTTC.

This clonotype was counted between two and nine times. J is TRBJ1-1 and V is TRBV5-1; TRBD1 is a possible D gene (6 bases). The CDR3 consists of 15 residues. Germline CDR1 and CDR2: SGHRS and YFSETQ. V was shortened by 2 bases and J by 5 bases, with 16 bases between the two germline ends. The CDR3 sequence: CASSLLPGTPTEAFF. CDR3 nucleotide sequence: TGCGCCAGCAGCTTACTGCCCGGGACACCGACTGAAGCTTTCTTT.

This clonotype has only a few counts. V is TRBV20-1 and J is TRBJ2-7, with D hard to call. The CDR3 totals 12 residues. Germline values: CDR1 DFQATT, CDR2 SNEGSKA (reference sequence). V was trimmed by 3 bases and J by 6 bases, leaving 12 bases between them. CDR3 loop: CSARRSSLEQYF. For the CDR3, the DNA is TGCAGTGCTAGGCGGAGTAGCCTCGAGCAGTACTTC.

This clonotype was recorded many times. The CDR3 region is CASSYSRQANTEAFF. For the CDR3, the DNA is TGTGCCAGCAGTTACTCGCGGCAGGCGAACACTGAAGCTTTCTTT. V gene TRBV6-5 combines with J gene TRBJ1-1; D is unclear. Germline values: CDR1 MNHEY, CDR2 SVGAGI. This CDR3 is 15 amino acids long. V lost 0 bases and J 1 base, leaving 9 bases between the germline ends.

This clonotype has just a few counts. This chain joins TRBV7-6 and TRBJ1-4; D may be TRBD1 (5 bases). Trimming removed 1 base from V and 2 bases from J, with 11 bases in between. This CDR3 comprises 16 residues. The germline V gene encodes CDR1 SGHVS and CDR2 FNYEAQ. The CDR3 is CASSLGVRGTNEKLFF. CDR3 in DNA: TGTGCCAGCAGCTTAGGAGTCCGGGGGACTAATGAAAAACTGTTTTTT.

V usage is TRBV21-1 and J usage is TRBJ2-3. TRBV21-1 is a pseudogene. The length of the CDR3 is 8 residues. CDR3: CARRAQYF. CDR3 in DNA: TGTGCCAGGCGCGCGCAGTATTTT.

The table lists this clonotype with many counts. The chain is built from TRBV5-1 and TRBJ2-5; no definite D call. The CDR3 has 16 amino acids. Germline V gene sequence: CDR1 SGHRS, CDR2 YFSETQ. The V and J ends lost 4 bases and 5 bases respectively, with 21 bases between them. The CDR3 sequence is CASSGAVGPGRETQYF. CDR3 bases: TGCGCCAGCAGCGGTGCAGTAGGACCTGGACGGGAGACCCAGTACTTC.

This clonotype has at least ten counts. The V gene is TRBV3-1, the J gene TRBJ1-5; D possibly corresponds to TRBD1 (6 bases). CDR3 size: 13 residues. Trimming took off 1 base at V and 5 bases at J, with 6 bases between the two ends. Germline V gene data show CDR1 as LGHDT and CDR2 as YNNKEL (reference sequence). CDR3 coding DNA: TGTGCCAGCAGCCAAGGGACAGATCAGCCCCAGCATTTT. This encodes CASSQGTDQPQHF. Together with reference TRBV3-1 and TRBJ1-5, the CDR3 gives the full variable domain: DTAVSQTPKYLVTQMGNDKSIKCEQNLGHDTMYWYKQDSKKFLKIMFSYNNKELIINETVPNRFSPKSPDKAHLNLHINSLELGDSAVYFCASSQGTDQPQHFGDGTRLSIL.

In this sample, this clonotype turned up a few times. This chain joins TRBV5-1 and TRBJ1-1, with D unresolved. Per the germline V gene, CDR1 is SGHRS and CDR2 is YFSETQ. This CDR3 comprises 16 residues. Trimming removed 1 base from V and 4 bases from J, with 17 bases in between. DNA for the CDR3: TGCGCCAGCAGCTTGTACGCTGGCCGCCGGGGCACTGAAGCTTTCTTT. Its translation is CASSLYAGRRGTEAFF.

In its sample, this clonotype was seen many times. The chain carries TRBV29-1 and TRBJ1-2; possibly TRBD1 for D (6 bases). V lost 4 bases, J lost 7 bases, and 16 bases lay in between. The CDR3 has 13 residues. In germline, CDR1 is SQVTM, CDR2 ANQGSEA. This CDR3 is CSVVLGASVGYTF. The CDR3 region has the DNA TGCAGCGTTGTGCTGGGGGCCTCTGTTGGCTACACCTTC.

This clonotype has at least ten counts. CDR3: CATSINTEAFF. CDR3 DNA sequence: TGTGCCACCAGCATCAACACTGAAGCTTTCTTT. The chain recombines TRBV15 with TRBJ1-1; no firm D call. The CDR3 consists of 11 residues. Trimming pared 4 bases from V and 2 bases from J, leaving 2 bases between. Germline-derived CDR1 and CDR2 are LNHNV and YYDKDF (reference sequence).

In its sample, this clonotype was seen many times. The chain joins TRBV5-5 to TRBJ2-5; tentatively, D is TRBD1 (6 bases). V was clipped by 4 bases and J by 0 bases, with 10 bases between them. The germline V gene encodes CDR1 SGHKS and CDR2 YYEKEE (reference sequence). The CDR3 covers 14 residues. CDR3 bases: TGTGCCAGCAGCATCGACAGGTACCAAGAGACCCAGTACTTC. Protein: CASSIDRYQETQYF.

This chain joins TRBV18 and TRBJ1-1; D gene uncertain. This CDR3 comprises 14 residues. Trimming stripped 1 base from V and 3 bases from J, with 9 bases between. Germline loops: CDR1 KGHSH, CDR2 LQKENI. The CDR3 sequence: CASSPRAVDTEAFF. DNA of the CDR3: TGTGCCAGCTCACCACGTGCCGTAGACACTGAAGCTTTCTTT.

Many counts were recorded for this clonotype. CDR3 in amino acids: CATSTGADTQYF. The CDR3 coding sequence is TGTGCCACCAGCACAGGGGCAGATACGCAGTATTTT. The chain uses TRBV24-1 and TRBJ2-3; 7 bases match TRBD1. The germline CDR1 and CDR2 sequences are KGHDR and SFDVKD. This CDR3 has 12 amino acids. The V segment lost 7 bases and the J segment 4 bases; nucleotides outside the gene matches: 1.

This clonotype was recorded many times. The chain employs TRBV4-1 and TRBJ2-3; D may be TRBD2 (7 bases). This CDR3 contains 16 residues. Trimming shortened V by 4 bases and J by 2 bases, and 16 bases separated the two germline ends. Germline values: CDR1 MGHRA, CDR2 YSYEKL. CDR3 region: CASSPILGGATDTQYF. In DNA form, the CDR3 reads TGCGCCAGCAGCCCAATACTAGGGGGGGCCACAGATACGCAGTATTTT.

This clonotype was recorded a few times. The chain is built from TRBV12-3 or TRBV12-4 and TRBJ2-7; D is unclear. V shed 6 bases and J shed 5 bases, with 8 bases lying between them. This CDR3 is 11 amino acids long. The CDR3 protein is CASSLLHEQYF. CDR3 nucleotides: TGTGCCAGCAGCCTACTACACGAGCAGTACTTC.